This TCR beta chain was identified during a study of T cells after yellow fever vaccination. The wider study: SMART-Seq v4 Ultra Low Input handled preparation of low-cell-number fractions.

TCRdb independently ran MiXCR on the 5' RACE reads; one entry per CDR3 protein. This sample has 450,000 to 650,000 distinct CDR3 sequences, with roughly 13% found just once. This clonotype was seen only a few times. Its antigen is currently unknown. Study-level findings and limits: Reappearance after the booster was observed for most primary-vaccination clones (about 95% CD4, less than 90% CD8).

V gave up 2 bases and J gave up 0 bases; unmatched junction bases: 6. The CDR3 covers 15 residues. In germline, CDR1 is DFQATT, CDR2 SNEGSKA (reference sequence). Sequenced here: PBMCs, sampled on the day of the yellow fever booster vaccination. This receptor was taken from a man aged 30-40 years who received the YFV17D yellow fever vaccine. The chain employs TRBV20-1 and TRBJ2-7, with 8 positions matching TRBD2. CDR3 sequence (DNA): TGCAGTGCTAGATCGAAAACTAGCGGCTCCTACGAGCAGTACTTC. Protein sequence: CSARSKTSGSYEQYF.